The 3 T cell receptor beta chains in this list originate from one sample, sequenced in a study of shared clonotypes between healthy human individuals. Clones were read by immunoSEQ multiplex PCR, and TCRdb kept only the in-frame ones, dropping some. Counted here are roughly 2.2 million clones, roughly 93% occurring once; the ten biggest clones make up approximately 0.4%. The sample comprised naive CD4+ T cells from PBMCs. The subset: CD45RA+ positively selected. These receptor sequences come from a man aged 18 to 35 in good health. Some clones in this sample may be carry-over from other donors' samples.

This chain uses TRBV7-3 with TRBJ2-1; TRBD1 is a possible D gene (5 bases). The V end lost 5 bases, the J end lost 12 bases, and 20 bases lay between the germline ends. The CDR3 contains 14 residues. Germline V CDR1 and CDR2: SGHTA, FQGTGA. The CDR3 nucleotides read TGTGCCAGCAGCCCCCAGACAGATTCTGAGTGGCAGTTCTTC. It translates to CASSPQTDSEWQFF.

This clone came up once. The chain employs TRBV5-4 and TRBJ1-4; D is undetermined. There are 15 residues in the CDR3. Trimming stripped 0 bases from V and 8 bases from J, with 14 bases between. In germline, CDR1 is SGHNT, CDR2 YYREEE (reference sequence). The CDR3 reads CASSLGGLPGEKLFF. The CDR3 region has the DNA TGTGCCAGCAGCTTGGGAGGCTTGCCCGGCGAAAAACTGTTTTTT.

As for this clone: This same CDR3 is encoded by further DNA sequences in the sample. V gene TRBV5-1 combines with J gene TRBJ2-5; a weak D match, TRBD2 (6 bases). Germline CDR1 SGHRS, CDR2 YFSETQ. Trimming stripped 4 bases from V and 4 bases from J, with 11 bases between. The CDR3 runs 13 residues. The CDR3 DNA is TGCGCCAGCAGCCCACTCGGGGGAGAGACCCAGTACTTC. Its translation is CASSPLGGETQYF. Full variable domain (outside the CDR3, taken from reference TRBV5-1 and TRBJ2-5): KAGVTQTPRYLIKTRGQQVTLSCSPISGHRSVSWYQQTPGQGLQFLFEYFSETQRNKGNFPGRFSGRQFSNSRSEMNVSTLELGDSALYLCASSPLGGETQYFGPGTRLLVL.